A single T cell receptor beta chain is shown here with its context. Germline values: CDR1 MGHRA, CDR2 YSYEKL. The CDR3 runs 15 residues. The J segment lost 5 bases and the V segment lost 3 bases, leaving 4 bases of the junction unmatched. This sample was taken from a study of CD8 T cells in Susac syndrome. A quantity of about 0.5 to 1 ug RNA underwent reverse transcription using random hexamers. TCRdb used MiXCR to reprocess the immunoSEQ multiplex PCR reads, holding one entry per CDR3 protein. The sample shows approximately 110,000 distinct CDR3 sequences, roughly 93% of them seen only once. The sequencing sample was made of CD8+ T cells from PBMCs. The clonotype was recovered from a human donor with multiple sclerosis. The V gene is TRBV4-1, the J gene TRBJ2-1; 10 nucleotides line up with TRBD1. CDR3 protein: CASSHRQGADNEQFF. The CDR3 DNA follows: TGCGCCAGCAGCCACCGACAGGGGGCGGACAATGAGCAGTTCTTC.